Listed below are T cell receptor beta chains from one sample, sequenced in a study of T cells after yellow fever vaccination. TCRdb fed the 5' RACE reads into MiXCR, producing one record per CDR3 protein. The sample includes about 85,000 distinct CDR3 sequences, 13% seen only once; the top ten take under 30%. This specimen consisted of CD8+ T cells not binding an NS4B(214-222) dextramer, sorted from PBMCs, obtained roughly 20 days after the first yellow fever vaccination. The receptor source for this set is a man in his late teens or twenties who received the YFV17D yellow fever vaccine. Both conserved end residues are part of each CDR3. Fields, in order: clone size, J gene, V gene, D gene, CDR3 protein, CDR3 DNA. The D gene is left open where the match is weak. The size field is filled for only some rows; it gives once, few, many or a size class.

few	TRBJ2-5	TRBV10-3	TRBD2	CATATGTSLETQYF	TGTGCCACCGCGACCGGGACTAGCTTGGAGACCCAGTACTTC
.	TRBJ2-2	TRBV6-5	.	CASSPGQTPLNTGELFF	TGTGCCAGCAGCCCCGGGCAGACCCCCCTGAACACCGGGGAGCTGTTTTTT
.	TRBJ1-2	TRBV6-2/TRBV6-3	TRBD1	CASRPFTGDLDYGYTF	TGTGCCAGCAGACCCTTTACAGGGGACCTCGACTATGGCTACACCTTC
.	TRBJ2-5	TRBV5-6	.	CASSLRSGTQETQYF	TGTGCCAGCAGCTTACGTTCAGGGACCCAAGAGACCCAGTACTTC
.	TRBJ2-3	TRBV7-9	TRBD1	CASSSGTGGVVDTQYF	TGTGCCAGCAGCTCGGGGACAGGGGGCGTTGTAGATACGCAGTATTTT
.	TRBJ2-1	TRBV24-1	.	CATSELGQGGINEQFF	TGTGCCACCAGTGAACTCGGGCAGGGGGGAATCAATGAGCAGTTCTTC
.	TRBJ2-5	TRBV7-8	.	CASSPRLPIQETQYF	TGTGCCAGCAGCCCCAGGCTTCCCATCCAAGAGACCCAGTACTTC
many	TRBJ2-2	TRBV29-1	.	CSVEDPFNGGTVSTGELFF	TGCAGCGTTGAAGATCCATTTAACGGAGGGACAGTAAGCACCGGGGAGCTGTTTTTT
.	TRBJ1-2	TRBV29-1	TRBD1	CSVEGTGEGSLLYGYTF	TGCAGCGTTGAAGGGACAGGGGAAGGGTCACTGCTCTATGGCTACACCTTC
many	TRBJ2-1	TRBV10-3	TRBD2	CAISASSGGAYEQFF	TGTGCCATCAGTGCCTCTAGCGGGGGGGCCTATGAGCAGTTCTTC
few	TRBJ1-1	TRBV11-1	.	CASRHQNTEAFF	TGTGCCAGCAGGCATCAGAACACTGAAGCTTTCTTT
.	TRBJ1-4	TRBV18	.	CASSSDRPDEKLFF	TGTGCCAGCTCATCGGACAGACCAGATGAAAAACTGTTTTTT
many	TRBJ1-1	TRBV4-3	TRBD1	CASSPRGANTEAFF	TGCGCCAGCAGCCCCAGGGGGGCGAACACTGAAGCTTTCTTT
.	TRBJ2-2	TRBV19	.	CASTGGLAGELFF	TGTGCCAGTACTGGAGGGTTGGCCGGGGAGCTGTTTTTT
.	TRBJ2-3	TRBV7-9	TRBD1	CASSLPWTGVADTQYF	TGTGCCAGCAGCTTACCCTGGACAGGGGTGGCAGATACGCAGTATTTT
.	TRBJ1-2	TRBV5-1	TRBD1	CASSLKGAGGYTF	TGCGCCAGCAGCCTGAAGGGGGCGGGTGGCTACACCTTC
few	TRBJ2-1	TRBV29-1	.	CSVEGAGSPYNEQFF	TGCAGCGTTGAAGGGGCAGGGTCCCCCTACAATGAGCAGTTCTTC
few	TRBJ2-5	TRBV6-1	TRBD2	CASRGLAGGRWQETQYF	TGTGCCAGCAGGGGACTAGCGGGGGGGCGTTGGCAAGAGACCCAGTACTTC
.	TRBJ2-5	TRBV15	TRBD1	CATSSPTGGGETQYF	TGTGCCACCAGCAGTCCTACAGGGGGCGGAGAGACCCAGTACTTC
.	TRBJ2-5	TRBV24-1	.	CATSDGQSPYQETQYF	TGTGCCACCAGTGATGGACAGTCCCCGTACCAAGAGACCCAGTACTTC
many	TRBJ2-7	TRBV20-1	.	CSARGASYEQYF	TGCAGTGCTAGAGGGGCCTCCTACGAGCAGTACTTC
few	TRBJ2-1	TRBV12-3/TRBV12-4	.	CASSFLTRGSSYNEQFF	TGTGCCAGCAGTTTTTTAACTCGGGGGAGCTCCTACAATGAGCAGTTCTTC
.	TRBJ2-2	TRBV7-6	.	CASSLLAGDTGELFF	TGTGCCAGCAGCTTACTGGCAGGGGATACCGGGGAGCTGTTTTTT
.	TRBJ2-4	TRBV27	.	CASSPRLGKNIQYF	TGTGCCAGCAGTCCTCGACTAGGGAAAAACATTCAGTACTTC
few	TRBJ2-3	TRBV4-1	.	CASSQDPGESTDTQYF	TGCGCCAGCAGCCAAGATCCGGGAGAAAGCACAGATACGCAGTATTTT
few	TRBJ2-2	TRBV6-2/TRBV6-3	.	CASRRLGFTNTGELFF	TGTGCCAGCAGAAGACTAGGTTTTACGAACACCGGGGAGCTGTTTTTT
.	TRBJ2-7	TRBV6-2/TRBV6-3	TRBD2	CASSSAGGASYEQYF	TGTGCCAGCAGTTCTGCGGGGGGGGCCTCCTACGAGCAGTACTTC
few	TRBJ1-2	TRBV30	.	CAWSVAGRGYTF	TGTGCCTGGAGTGTAGCAGGGCGCGGCTACACCTTC
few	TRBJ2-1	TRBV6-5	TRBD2	CASSYSGGLSKEQFF	TGTGCCAGCAGTTACAGCGGGGGCCTTTCAAAAGAGCAGTTCTTC
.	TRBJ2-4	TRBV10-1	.	CASTRLAKNIQYF	TGCGCCAGCACCAGGTTAGCCAAAAACATTCAGTACTTC
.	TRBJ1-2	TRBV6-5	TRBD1	CASSYSRDRGGYTF	TGTGCCAGCAGTTACTCACGGGACAGGGGAGGCTACACCTTC
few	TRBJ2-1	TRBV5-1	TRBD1	CASSLFVQGADEQFF	TGCGCCAGCAGCTTGTTCGTACAGGGGGCCGATGAGCAGTTCTTC
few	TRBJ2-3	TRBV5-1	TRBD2	CASRAAAGGPDTQYF	TGCGCCAGCAGAGCGGCAGCGGGGGGGCCAGATACGCAGTATTTT
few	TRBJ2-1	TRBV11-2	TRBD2	CASSFTSGLYNEQFF	TGTGCCAGCAGCTTTACTAGCGGCTTATACAATGAGCAGTTCTTC
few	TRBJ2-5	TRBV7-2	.	CASSTLEETQYF	TGTGCCAGCAGCACGCTCGAGGAGACCCAGTACTTC
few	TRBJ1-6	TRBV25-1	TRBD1	CASSWGQGVYNSPLHF	TGTGCCAGCAGCTGGGGACAGGGGGTTTATAATTCACCCCTCCACTTT
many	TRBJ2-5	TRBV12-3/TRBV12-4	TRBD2	CASSPGTSGGETQYF	TGTGCCAGCAGCCCCGGGACTAGCGGAGGAGAGACCCAGTACTTC
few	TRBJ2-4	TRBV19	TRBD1	CASSIGRMGQGSENIQYF	TGTGCCAGTAGTATAGGAAGAATGGGACAGGGATCCGAAAACATTCAGTACTTC
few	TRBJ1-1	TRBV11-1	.	CASSFGTANTEAFF	TGTGCCAGCAGCTTCGGGACGGCGAACACTGAAGCTTTCTTT
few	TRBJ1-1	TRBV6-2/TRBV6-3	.	CASSFEGNTEAFF	TGTGCCAGCAGCTTTGAAGGGAACACTGAAGCTTTCTTT
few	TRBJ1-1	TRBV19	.	CASSIGAGGTEAFF	TGTGCCAGTAGTATCGGAGCCGGCGGCACTGAAGCTTTCTTT
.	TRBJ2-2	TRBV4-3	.	CASSPFGQGNTGELFF	TGCGCCAGCAGCCCGTTTGGGCAGGGGAACACCGGGGAGCTGTTTTTT
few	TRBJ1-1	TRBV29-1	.	CSVDNRVDTEAFF	TGCAGCGTTGACAACAGGGTCGACACTGAAGCTTTCTTT
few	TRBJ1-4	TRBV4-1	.	CASSQEGREIFNEKLFF	TGCGCCAGCAGCCAAGAGGGACGGGAGATTTTTAATGAAAAACTGTTTTTT
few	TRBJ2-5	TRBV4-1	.	CASSQERGEETQYF	TGCGCCAGCAGCCAAGAACGCGGGGAAGAGACCCAGTACTTC
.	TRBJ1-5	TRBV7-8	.	CASSLGTKGTQPQHF	TGTGCCAGCAGCTTAGGGACGAAAGGAACTCAGCCCCAGCATTTT